The 15 T cell receptor beta chains below come from one sample, sequenced in a study of cytomegalovirus exposure and HLA in healthy donors. This PCR relied on a set of 60 Vbeta primers and 13 Jbeta primers. Profiled with immunoSEQ multiplex PCR; TCRdb holds only in-frame clones, not every one. The sample consists of around 180,000 clones, around four fifths of them appearing once. Sequenced: PBMCs. These receptors were collected from a boy between 2 and 10 years old in good health and CMV-seronegative.

The rearrangement joins TRBV7-9 to TRBJ1-5; tentative D call: TRBD1 (5 bases). V shed 2 bases and J shed 4 bases, with 9 bases lying between them. The CDR3 runs 14 residues. From germline, CDR1 is SEHNR and CDR2 FQNEAQ (reference sequence). The CDR3 sequence is CASSLSTVNQPQHF. CDR3 coding DNA: TGTGCCAGCAGCTTATCGACAGTGAATCAGCCCCAGCATTTT.

This clone appeared a few times. This sequence joins TRBV29-1 and TRBJ1-2, with TRBD1 matching over 8 bases. The CDR3 length is 12 residues. V was pared by 5 bases and J by 7 bases, with 6 bases of the junction left unmatched. Per the germline V gene, CDR1 is SQVTM and CDR2 is ANQGSEA. CDR3: CSVHGQGTGYTF. The CDR3 bases are TGCAGCGTTCATGGACAGGGCACTGGCTACACCTTC.

The sample holds one count of this clone. This chain connects TRBV5-4 to TRBJ2-2; D is ambiguous. V was shortened by 1 base and J by 4 bases, with 11 bases between the two germline ends. The CDR3 runs 15 residues. From germline, CDR1 is SGHNT and CDR2 YYREEE (reference sequence). CDR3 coding DNA: TGTGCCAGCAGCTTGAGTACAGCTATCACCGGGGAGCTGTTTTTT. The encoded protein is CASSLSTAITGELFF.

Regarding this clone: Other DNA sequences within the sample encode an identical CDR3. The chain has TRBV7-9 and TRBJ1-2; weak D call: TRBD1 (5 bases). The CDR3 is 12 amino acids. V was cut by 3 bases and J by 4 bases, with 6 bases left in between. Germline loops: CDR1 SEHNR, CDR2 FQNEAQ (reference sequence). DNA for the CDR3: TGTGCCAGCAGCTTGGGGGGCTATGGCTACACCTTC. Its translation: CASSLGGYGYTF.

This clone was observed a handful of times. The V and J genes are TRBV7-9 and TRBJ1-1; D unresolved. Trimming took 2 bases from V and 4 from J, leaving 14 bases between them. The CDR3 extends over 15 amino acids. Looked up from germline, CDR1 is SEHNR and CDR2 is FQNEAQ (reference sequence). CDR3 sequence reads: CASSLQAPTGTEAFF. Here the CDR3 DNA reads TGTGCCAGCAGCTTACAGGCGCCTACTGGCACTGAAGCTTTCTTT.

This chain joins TRBV11-2 and TRBJ2-5; D may be TRBD1 (5 bases). Germline loops: CDR1 SGHAT, CDR2 FQNNGV. Trimming cost V 2 bases and J 1 base, with 23 bases left between them. The CDR3 is made up of 19 amino acids. CDR3 DNA sequence: TGTGCCAGCAGCTTAAAAGCTGGAACGAAAGGGGTGGTCCAAGAGACCCAGTACTTC. Translating it yields CASSLKAGTKGVVQETQYF. The variable domain in full, completed from reference TRBV11-2 and TRBJ2-5, reads EAGVAQSPRYKIIEKRQSVAFWCNPISGHATLYWYQQILGQGPKLLIQFQNNGVVDDSQLPKDRFSAERLKGVDSTLKIQPAKLEDSAVYLCASSLKAGTKGVVQETQYFGPGTRLLVL.

The CDR3 DNA reads TGTGCCAGCAACCTAGCGGGACTAGTCACAGATACGCAGTATTTT. It is translated as CASNLAGLVTDTQYF. The chain recombines TRBV5-6 with TRBJ2-3; TRBD2 matches 9 bases. Germline-derived CDR1 and CDR2 are SGHDT and YYEEEE. V dropped 6 bases and J dropped 2; count of bases not matched to a gene: 7. The CDR3 consists of 15 residues.

The chain has TRBV9 and TRBJ2-7; D perhaps matches TRBD1 (5 bases). V was cut by 0 bases and J by 6 bases, with 10 bases left in between. The CDR3 extends over 13 amino acids. CDR1 is SGDLS and CDR2 is YYNGEE in the germline V gene. CDR3 nucleotides: TGTGCCAGCAGCGTAGGCAGGGAAGGCGAGCAGTACTTC. Protein sequence: CASSVGREGEQYF.

The chain is built from TRBV7-8 and TRBJ2-7; D might be TRBD1 (6 bases). CDR3 length: 15 residues. Germline V gene data show CDR1 as SGHVS and CDR2 as FQNEAQ. Trimming left V 2 bases short and J 1 base short, with 12 bases between. The CDR3 spells CASSLRLGASYEQYF. As DNA, the CDR3 is TGTGCCAGCAGCTTAAGGCTGGGGGCGTCCTACGAGCAGTACTTC. Looking up the rest from reference TRBV7-8 and TRBJ2-7 gives the full variable domain: GAGVSQSPRYKVAKRGQDVALRCDPISGHVSLFWYQQALGQGPEFLTYFQNEAQLDKSGLPSDRFFAERPEGSVSTLKIQRTQQEDSAVYLCASSLRLGASYEQYFGPGTRLTVT.

J is TRBJ2-1 and V is TRBV2; D is unclear. CDR1 and CDR2 (germline): SNHLY, FYNNEI. The CDR3 spans 15 residues. Trimming pared 2 bases from V and 0 bases from J, leaving 8 bases between. The CDR3, as DNA: TGTGCCAGCAGTGAATCACAGAGCTCCTACAATGAGCAGTTCTTC. Translation: CASSESQSSYNEQFF.

The chain combines TRBV9 with TRBJ2-5, with TRBD2 matching 7 bases. The CDR3 is made up of 15 amino acids. Germline assignment: CDR1 SGDLS and CDR2 YYNGEE. V lost 0 bases, J lost 4 bases, and 6 bases stayed unmatched. The CDR3, as DNA: TGTGCCAGCAGCGTAGGAGGCGGGGGTGCAGAGACCCAGTACTTC. Encoded protein: CASSVGGGGAETQYF.

The chain links TRBV5-1 to TRBJ2-4, with 10 bases that match TRBD1. The junction had 4 bases not matched to a gene; V was cut back by 4 bases and J by 0 bases. Germline values: CDR1 SGHRS, CDR2 YFSETQ. This CDR3 contains 16 residues. This CDR3 is CASSEGQGIAKNIQYF. The CDR3 DNA sequence: TGCGCCAGCAGCGAGGGACAGGGGATAGCCAAAAACATTCAGTACTTC.

The V gene is TRBV25-1, the J gene TRBJ1-4, with 9 bases lining up with TRBD1. The V and J ends lost 5 bases and 7 bases, in that order; junction bases with no gene match: 11. The CDR3 covers 16 residues. The V gene's germline CDR1 is MGHDK and CDR2 SYGVNS. Here the CDR3 reads CASSRQGGLGSEKLFF. CDR3 nucleotides: TGTGCCAGCAGTAGACAGGGGGGCCTCGGAAGTGAAAAACTGTTTTTT.

This clone turned up a few times. The rearrangement uses TRBV6-1 and TRBJ1-2, with D possibly being TRBD1 (5 bases). This CDR3 spans 13 amino acids. Germline V gives CDR1 MNHNS, CDR2 SASEGT. Trimming left V 1 base short and J 7 bases short, with 10 bases between. Written as DNA, the CDR3 is TGTGCCAGCAGTGAAGTGGGGCTGAGTGGCTACACCTTC. Translated: CASSEVGLSGYTF.

The chain employs TRBV9 and TRBJ2-5; weak D call: TRBD1 (6 bases). CDR3 length: 15 residues. Looked up from germline, CDR1 is SGDLS and CDR2 is YYNGEE. Trimming stripped 6 bases from V and 5 bases from J, with 20 bases between. CDR3 DNA sequence: TGTGCCAGCACCCACTTGGAACAGGGCCCCGAGACCCAGTACTTC. Encoded protein: CASTHLEQGPETQYF.